Listed below are T cell receptor beta chains from one sample, sequenced in a study of blood T cell repertoires in COVID-19. Assay: immunoSEQ multiplex PCR; the TCRdb copy retains only in-frame clones and omits some. The profile covers 250,000 to 300,000 clones, with 80% to 90% appearing a single time and just over 6.5% taken by the ten largest. The sample taken for sequencing was PBMCs or T cells enriched from blood (not recorded which). Source of these receptors: a woman aged 50 to 60 who had been exposed to COVID-19. Both conserved end residues are part of each CDR3. A row's size may be missing; if present it is once, few, many or a size class.

j_call,v_call,cdr3_length,clone_size,cdr3_aa
TRBJ1-2,TRBV10-3,14,-,CAIRASGGDYGYTF
TRBJ1-1,TRBV12-3/TRBV12-4,12,-,CASSLYSNEAFF
TRBJ2-1,TRBV15,15,-,CATSRDRVGTGEQFF
TRBJ2-2,TRBV28,14,once,CASSLRRLTGELFF
TRBJ1-5,TRBV2,14,-,CASSAGRDNQPQHF
TRBJ1-2,TRBV5-5,12,few,CASSHGTGGYTF
TRBJ1-4,TRBV6-5,13,-,CASLRSTNEKLFF
TRBJ2-3,TRBV28,14,-,CASSLGEHTDTQYF
TRBJ2-7,TRBV29-1,14,-,CSVVRGTYSYEQYF
TRBJ1-5,TRBV27,13,-,CASGGRGNQPQHF
TRBJ2-2,TRBV28,12,-,CASTSRSGELFF
TRBJ1-2,TRBV18,14,-,CASSPGQGSQGYTF
TRBJ1-4,TRBV5-1,15,once,CASSRPGTGNEKLFF
TRBJ2-7,TRBV10-2,15,-,CASSEAGGHLYEQYF
TRBJ2-5,TRBV7-2,15,-,CASSRSGGIQETQYF
TRBJ1-2,TRBV15,15,-,CATSRDLQATYGYTF
TRBJ2-3,TRBV5-6,14,-,CASSLGVEWDTQYF
TRBJ1-1,TRBV7-9,14,-,CASSRTGTFTEAFF
TRBJ1-2,TRBV6-5,11,-,CASSPKTGKTF
TRBJ2-3,TRBV6-5,13,-,CASRLQGSDTQYF
TRBJ1-2,TRBV19,12,-,CASSAQVGGYTF
TRBJ1-1,TRBV29-1,15,-,CSVARLPGGNTEAFF
TRBJ2-1,TRBV21-1,15,-,CASSKKIREGNEQFF
TRBJ1-3,TRBV28,14,-,CASSLGRGGNTIYF
TRBJ1-1,TRBV7-2,14,-,CASTSGLRNTEAFF
TRBJ2-2,TRBV4-3,15,-,CASSPTGTNTGELFF
TRBJ1-5,TRBV27,15,-,CASSLSQGSNQPQHF
TRBJ1-2,TRBV20-1,11,few,CSARMPGGYTF
TRBJ1-5,TRBV10-1,16,-,CASSDPSRYGNQPQHF
TRBJ2-1,TRBV30,12,-,CAWNPSVDRMFF
TRBJ2-1,TRBV7-2,16,once,CASSLVVGLSYNEQFF
TRBJ2-7,TRBV7-9,12,-,CASSSQDYEQYF
TRBJ2-7,TRBV2,13,-,CASRGVVADEQYF
TRBJ1-5,TRBV6-1,13,-,CASSDRANQPQHF
TRBJ1-4,TRBV7-9,12,-,CASKSEAEKLFF
TRBJ1-1,TRBV6-4,15,-,CASSPRGSMNTEAFF
TRBJ1-4,TRBV10-2,15,-,CASRDGLFLNEKLFF